This TCR beta chain was identified in a study of CD8+ T cells in alopecia areata. Germline V gene data show CDR1 as SGHRS and CDR2 as YFSETQ. Trimming stripped 6 bases from V and 5 bases from J, with 11 bases between. This CDR3 is 12 amino acids long. Findings and caveats of the study: Scalp data also include sequences from resident alphabeta T cells of normal skin.

Regarding this clone: The antigen is undetermined.

Extracted from the samples, RNA was reverse transcribed into cDNA to serve as the sequencing template. Profiled with immunoSEQ multiplex PCR; TCRdb holds only in-frame clones, not every one. Of 95,000 to 120,000 clones listed, approximately 59% were seen once; the top ten hold about 20%. The genes are TRBV5-1 and TRBJ2-5; D remains unclear. The origin of this receptor is a human donor in good health. Material for sequencing was CD8+ T cells sorted from blood. The CDR3 DNA reads TGCGCCAGCATAAACGGGCCGGAGACCCAGTACTTC. This gives the protein CASINGPETQYF.